This entry concerns a single T cell receptor beta chain. The data originate from a study of blood T cell repertoires in COVID-19. Authors' analysis steps: Nucleated cell counts were estimated from reference gene primer amplification. Assay: immunoSEQ multiplex PCR; the TCRdb copy retains only in-frame clones and omits some. The V and J calls and the clone size are those of that table, but D and trimming were determined from the DNA. This table has 200,000 to 300,000 clones, 86% appearing once. V was clipped by 5 bases and J by 3 bases, with 11 bases between them. The germline V gene has CDR1 MDHEN and CDR2 SYDVKM. The CDR3 has 14 residues.

The sequence came from a woman in her sixties or seventies who had recovered from COVID-19. Specimen: peripheral blood. V gene TRBV28 combines with J gene TRBJ1-3; a possible D gene is TRBD1 (6 bases). The CDR3 reads CASSPPGVGNTIYF. CDR3 DNA: TGTGCCAGCAGTCCCCCAGGGGTTGGAAACACCATATATTTT.